Shown below are 7 T cell receptor beta chains from a single sample sequenced in a study of blood T cell repertoires in COVID-19. Some clones are missing from TCRdb's copy, which holds only in-frame ones; the method was immunoSEQ multiplex PCR. The sample includes approximately 170,000 clones, roughly four fifths of them seen just once. The sample consisted of peripheral blood. These receptors all come from a human donor in a cohort sampled during active COVID-19.

The chain is built from TRBV3-1 (or the pseudogene TRBV3-2) and TRBJ2-4; the D is unclear. The CDR3 sequence is 14 residues long. Trimming stripped 2 bases from V and 0 bases from J, with 5 bases between. Germline-derived CDR1 and CDR2 are LGHDT and YNNKEL (reference sequence). CDR3 DNA sequence: TGTGCCAGCAGCCAACCAGGAGCCAAAAACATTCAGTACTTC. It is translated as CASSQPGAKNIQYF.

CDR3 loop: CASSEWRRAGNEQFF. In DNA form, the CDR3 reads TGTGCCAGCAGTGAATGGAGGCGGGCGGGGAATGAGCAGTTCTTC. The chain is built from TRBV25-1 and TRBJ2-1; D might be TRBD2 (6 bases). Germline CDR1 reads MGHDK; CDR2 reads SYGVNS. Trimming took off 1 base at V and 7 bases at J, with 14 bases between the two ends. The CDR3 spans 15 residues. Supplemented by reference TRBV25-1 and TRBJ2-1, the full variable domain reads EADIYQTPRYLVIGTGKKITLECSQTMGHDKMYWYQQDPGMELHLIHYSYGVNSTEKGDLSSESTVSRIRTEHFPLTLESARPSHTSQYLCASSEWRRAGNEQFFGPGTRLTVL.

This chain uses TRBV9 with TRBJ2-1, with 9 bases lining up with TRBD2. V trimming: 0 bases; J trimming: 2 bases; junction bases outside the gene matches: 6. The CDR3 sequence is 17 residues long. Germline CDR1 is SGDLS and CDR2 is YYNGEE. CDR3 region: CASSVVGVAGAYNEQFF. CDR3 nucleotides: TGTGCCAGCAGCGTAGTCGGGGTAGCGGGGGCCTACAATGAGCAGTTCTTC.

This clone was recorded only once. CDR3 loop: CASSKQGASNNQPQHF. CDR3 nucleotide sequence: TGTGCCAGCAGCAAACAGGGGGCGTCTAACAATCAGCCCCAGCATTTT. This chain connects TRBV21-1 to TRBJ1-5; no DNA check was done on the table's D call, TRBD1. TRBV21-1 is a known pseudogene. The CDR3 runs 16 residues.

The CDR3 bases are TGTGCCAGCAGTGACACCGGGACAGGTTACGGCTACACCTTC. It codes for CASSDTGTGYGYTF. J is TRBJ1-2 and V is TRBV25-1; TRBD1 aligns across 8 bases. The CDR3 loop spans 14 amino acids. Trimming took 3 bases from V and 8 from J; bases not matched to a gene: 8. CDR1 is MGHDK and CDR2 is SYGVNS in the germline V gene.

V usage is TRBV7-3 and J usage is TRBJ1-1, with D possibly being TRBD1 (6 bases). CDR3 length: 15 residues. V lost 4 bases and J lost 0, with 12 bases in between. Germline values: CDR1 SGHTA, CDR2 FQGTGA. In nucleotides, the CDR3 is TGTGCCAGCAGCTCTCGGGACAACATGAACACTGAAGCTTTCTTT. Translation gives CASSSRDNMNTEAFF.

This clone has more than one count but fewer than ten. The rearrangement joins TRBV7-9 to TRBJ2-7; tentative D call: TRBD2 (6 bases). CDR1 and CDR2 from the germline V gene are SEHNR and FQNEAQ (reference sequence). The CDR3 runs to 14 residues. Trimming removed 5 bases at V and 6 bases at J, with 17 bases between. CDR3 in DNA: TGTGCCAGCAGCCCGGGACTCCCCGAGCGCGAGCAGTACTTC. Translation gives CASSPGLPEREQYF.